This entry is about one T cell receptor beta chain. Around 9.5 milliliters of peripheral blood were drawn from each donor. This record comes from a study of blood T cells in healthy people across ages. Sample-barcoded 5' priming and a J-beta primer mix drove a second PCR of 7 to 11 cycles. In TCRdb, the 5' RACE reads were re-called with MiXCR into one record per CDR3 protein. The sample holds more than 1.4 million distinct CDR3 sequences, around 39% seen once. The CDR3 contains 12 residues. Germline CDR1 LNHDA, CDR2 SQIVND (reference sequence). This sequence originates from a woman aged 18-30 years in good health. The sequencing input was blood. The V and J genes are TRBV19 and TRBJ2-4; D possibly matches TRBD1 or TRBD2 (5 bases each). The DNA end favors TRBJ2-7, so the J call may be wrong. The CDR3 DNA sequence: TGTGCCAGTAGTATCGGGACGGCCGAGCAGTACTTC. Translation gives CASSIGTAEQYF.